This TCR beta chain was sequenced during a study of blood T cell repertoires in COVID-19. Looking at the study overall: The analysed material was cDNA or gDNA that came from T cells, B-cell-depleted T cells, or PBMCs.

The method was immunoSEQ multiplex PCR; TCRdb's version includes in-frame clones alone and lacks a portion of them. Of 200,000 to 250,000 clones in the sample, approximately 86% were seen once. J lost 8 bases, V lost 4 bases, and 12 bases had no gene match. CDR3 length: 15 amino acids. Germline CDR1 is MNHEY and CDR2 is SVGEGT. The sequence came from a man between 18 and 29 years old with active or convalescent COVID-19. The chain couples TRBV6-2 or TRBV6-3 to TRBJ2-5, with 8 bases fitting TRBD2. The specimen was peripheral blood. This chain's CDR3 is CASSSGTRKPGTQYF. The CDR3 coding sequence is TGTGCCAGCAGTTCCGGGACTAGAAAACCGGGTACCCAGTACTTC.